The T cell receptor beta chain under discussion was sequenced for a study of PD-1 blockade in classical Hodgkin lymphoma. A remark on this clone: Its antigen is as yet unknown.

Data came from immunoSEQ multiplex PCR; TCRdb stores just in-frame clones and leaves some out. The sample lists approximately 84,000 clones; 75% to 85% were seen once. The CDR3 sequence is 16 residues long. Germline CDR1 is MNHNS and CDR2 is SASEGT. The germline V and J ends were trimmed by 3 bases and 1 base, with 15 bases remaining between them. General study results and limits: Newly diagnosed and completely responding patients shared comparable baseline diversity. Baseline TCR diversity was reportedly lower in newly diagnosed patients than healthy donors.

Described time point: cycle 4 day 1 (C4D1), after 5 to 7 weeks of nivolumab. Brentuximab vedotin exposure varied among the patients, all of whom had relapsed after autologous stem cell transplantation. The genes are TRBV6-1 and TRBJ1-1; D is undetermined. This clonotype originated in a human donor with classical Hodgkin lymphoma. Sequencing used peripheral blood mononuclear cells (PBMCs), obtained before the fourth cycle of nivolumab. In DNA, the CDR3 is TGTGCCAGCAGTGATGGCCTTCAGGCTTGGAACACTGAAGCTTTCTTT. Translated, it gives CASSDGLQAWNTEAFF.